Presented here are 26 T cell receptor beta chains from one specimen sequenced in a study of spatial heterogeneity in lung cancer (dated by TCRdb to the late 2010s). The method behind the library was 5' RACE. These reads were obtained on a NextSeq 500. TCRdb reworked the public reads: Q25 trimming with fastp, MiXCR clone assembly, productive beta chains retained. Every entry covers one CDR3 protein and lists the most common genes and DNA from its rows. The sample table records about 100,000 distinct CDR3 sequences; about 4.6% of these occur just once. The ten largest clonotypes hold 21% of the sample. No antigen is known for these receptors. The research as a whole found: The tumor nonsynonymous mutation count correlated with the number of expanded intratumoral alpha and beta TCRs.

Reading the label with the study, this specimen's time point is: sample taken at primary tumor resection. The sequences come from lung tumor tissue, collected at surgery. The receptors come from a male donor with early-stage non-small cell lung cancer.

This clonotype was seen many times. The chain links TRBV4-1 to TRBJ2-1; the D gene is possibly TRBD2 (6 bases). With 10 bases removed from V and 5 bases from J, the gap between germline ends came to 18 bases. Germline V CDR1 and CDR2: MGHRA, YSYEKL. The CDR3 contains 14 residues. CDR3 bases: TGCGCCACGGCGTGGCGGGAAGGGGACAATGAGCAGTTCTTC. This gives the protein CATAWREGDNEQFF.

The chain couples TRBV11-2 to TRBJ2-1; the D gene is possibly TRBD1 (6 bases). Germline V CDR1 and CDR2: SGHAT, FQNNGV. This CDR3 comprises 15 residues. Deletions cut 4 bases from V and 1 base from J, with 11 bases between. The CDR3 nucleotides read TGTGCCAGCAGCTCACCGAGGGGGTCCTACAATGAGCAGTTCTTC. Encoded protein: CASSSPRGSYNEQFF.

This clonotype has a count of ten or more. CDR3 region: CASAEEGGRGTGELFF. CDR3 in DNA: TGTGCCAGCGCTGAAGAGGGGGGAAGAGGCACCGGGGAGCTGTTTTTT. This chain joins TRBV10-3 and TRBJ2-2; D possibly uses TRBD1 or TRBD2 (6 bases each). Germline CDR1 and CDR2: ENHRY and SYGVKD. With 10 bases removed from V and 4 bases from J, the gap between germline ends came to 22 bases. The CDR3 contains 16 residues.

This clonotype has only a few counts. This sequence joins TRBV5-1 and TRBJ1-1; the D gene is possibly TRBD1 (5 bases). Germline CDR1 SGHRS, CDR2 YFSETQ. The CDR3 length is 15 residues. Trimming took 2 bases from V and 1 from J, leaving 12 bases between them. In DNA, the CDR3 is TGCGCCAGCAGCTTAACTGGGGGAGGGAACACTGAAGCTTTCTTT. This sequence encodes CASSLTGGGNTEAFF.

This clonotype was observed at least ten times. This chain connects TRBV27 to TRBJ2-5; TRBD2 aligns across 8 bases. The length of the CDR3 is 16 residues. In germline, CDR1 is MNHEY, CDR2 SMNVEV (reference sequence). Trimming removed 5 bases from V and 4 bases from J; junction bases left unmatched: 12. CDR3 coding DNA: TGTGCCAGCAGTCCCAGAATAGCGGGACCCCTAGAGACCCAGTACTTC. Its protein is CASSPRIAGPLETQYF.

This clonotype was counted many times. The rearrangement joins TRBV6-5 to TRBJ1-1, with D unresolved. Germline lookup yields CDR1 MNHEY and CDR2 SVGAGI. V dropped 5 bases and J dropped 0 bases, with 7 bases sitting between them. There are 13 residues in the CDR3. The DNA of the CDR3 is TGTGCCAGCAGTCAGCGATTGAACACTGAAGCTTTCTTT. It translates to CASSQRLNTEAFF.

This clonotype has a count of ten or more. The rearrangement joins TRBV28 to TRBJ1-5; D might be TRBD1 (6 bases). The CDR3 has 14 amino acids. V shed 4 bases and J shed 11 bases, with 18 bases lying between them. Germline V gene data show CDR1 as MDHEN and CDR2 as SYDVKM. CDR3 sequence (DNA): TGTGCCAGCAGTTATAAAAGGGGGAGAAGGGCCCAGCATTTT. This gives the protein CASSYKRGRRAQHF.

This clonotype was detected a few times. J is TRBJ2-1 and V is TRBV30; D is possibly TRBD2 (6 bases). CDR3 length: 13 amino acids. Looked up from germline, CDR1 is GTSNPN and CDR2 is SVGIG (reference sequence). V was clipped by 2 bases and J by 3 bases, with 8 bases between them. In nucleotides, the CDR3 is TGTGCCTGGAGTAGGACTAACTACAATGAGCAGTTCTTC. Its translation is CAWSRTNYNEQFF.

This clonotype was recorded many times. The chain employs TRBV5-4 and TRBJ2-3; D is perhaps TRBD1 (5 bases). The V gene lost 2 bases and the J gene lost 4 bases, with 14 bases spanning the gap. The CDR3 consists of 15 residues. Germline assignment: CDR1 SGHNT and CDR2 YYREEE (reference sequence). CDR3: CASSFVNQGADTQYF. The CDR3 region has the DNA TGTGCCAGCAGCTTCGTGAACCAGGGCGCAGATACGCAGTATTTT.

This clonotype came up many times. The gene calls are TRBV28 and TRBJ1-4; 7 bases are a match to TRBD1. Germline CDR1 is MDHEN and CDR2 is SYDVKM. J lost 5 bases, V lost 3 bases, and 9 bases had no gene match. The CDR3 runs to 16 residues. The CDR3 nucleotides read TGTGCCAGCAGTTTGCGCACCGGGACAGAGAATGAAAAACTGTTTTTT. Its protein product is CASSLRTGTENEKLFF.

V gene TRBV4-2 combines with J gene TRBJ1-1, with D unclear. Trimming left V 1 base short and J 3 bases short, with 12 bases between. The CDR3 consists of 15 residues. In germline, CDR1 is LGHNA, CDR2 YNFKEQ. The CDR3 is CASSQGSGQDTEAFF. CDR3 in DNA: TGTGCCAGCAGCCAAGGGTCAGGTCAAGACACTGAAGCTTTCTTT.

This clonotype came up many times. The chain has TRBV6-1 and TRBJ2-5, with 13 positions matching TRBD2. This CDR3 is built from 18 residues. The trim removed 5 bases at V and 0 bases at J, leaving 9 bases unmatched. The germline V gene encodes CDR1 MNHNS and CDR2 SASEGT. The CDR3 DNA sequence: TGTGCCAGCAGTTTCGGACTAGCGGGAGACACACACCAAGAGACCCAGTACTTC. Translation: CASSFGLAGDTHQETQYF.

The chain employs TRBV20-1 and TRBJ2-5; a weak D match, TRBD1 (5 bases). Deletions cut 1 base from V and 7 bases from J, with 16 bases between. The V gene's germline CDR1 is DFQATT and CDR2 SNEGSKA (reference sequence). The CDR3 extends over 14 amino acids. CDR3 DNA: TGCAGTGCTAGAGGCTCAGGGTTCGAAGCGACCCAGTACTTC. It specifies CSARGSGFEATQYF.

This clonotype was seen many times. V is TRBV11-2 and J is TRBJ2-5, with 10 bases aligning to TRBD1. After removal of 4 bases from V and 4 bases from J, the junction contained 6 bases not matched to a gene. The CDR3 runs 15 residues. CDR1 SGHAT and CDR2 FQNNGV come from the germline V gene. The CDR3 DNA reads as TGTGCCAGCAGCTCGACAGGGGGCCGGCTAGAGACCCAGTACTTC. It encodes CASSSTGGRLETQYF.

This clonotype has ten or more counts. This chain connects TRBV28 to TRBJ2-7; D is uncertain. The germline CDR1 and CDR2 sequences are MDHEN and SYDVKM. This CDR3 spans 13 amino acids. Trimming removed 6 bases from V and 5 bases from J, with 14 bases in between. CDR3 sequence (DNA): TGTGCCAGCAGCACGACATTTGCCAACGAGCAGTACTTC. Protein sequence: CASSTTFANEQYF.

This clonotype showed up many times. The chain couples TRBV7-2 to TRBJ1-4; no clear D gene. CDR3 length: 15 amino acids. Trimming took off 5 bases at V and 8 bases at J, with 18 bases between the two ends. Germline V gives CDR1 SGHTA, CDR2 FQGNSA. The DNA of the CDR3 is TGTGCCAGCAGCCCCGTTGTTCAGCTGGGGGAAAAACTGTTTTTT. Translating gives CASSPVVQLGEKLFF.

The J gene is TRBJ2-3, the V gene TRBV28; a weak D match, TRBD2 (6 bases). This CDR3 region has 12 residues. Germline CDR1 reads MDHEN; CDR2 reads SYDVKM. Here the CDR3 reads CSSGVGTDTQYF. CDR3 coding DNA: TGTAGTAGCGGCGTGGGCACAGATACGCAGTATTTT.

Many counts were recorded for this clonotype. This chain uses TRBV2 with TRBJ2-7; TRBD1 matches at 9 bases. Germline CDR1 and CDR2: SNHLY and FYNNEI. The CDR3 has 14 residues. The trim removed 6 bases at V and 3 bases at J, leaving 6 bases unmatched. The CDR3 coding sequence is TGTGCCAGCAGACCGGGACAGGGCCACTACGAGCAGTACTTC. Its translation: CASRPGQGHYEQYF.

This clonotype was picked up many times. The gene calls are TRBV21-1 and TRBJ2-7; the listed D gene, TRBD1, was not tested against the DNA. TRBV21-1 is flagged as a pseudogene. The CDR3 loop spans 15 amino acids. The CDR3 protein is CASTSGTGKPYEQYF. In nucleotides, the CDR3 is TGTGCCAGCACCAGCGGGACAGGGAAGCCCTACGAGCAGTACTTC.

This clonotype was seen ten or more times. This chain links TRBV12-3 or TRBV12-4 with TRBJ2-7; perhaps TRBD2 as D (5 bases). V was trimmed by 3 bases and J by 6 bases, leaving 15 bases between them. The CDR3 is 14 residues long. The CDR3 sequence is CASSFGLLPVEQYF. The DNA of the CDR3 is TGTGCCAGCAGTTTCGGACTCCTCCCCGTCGAGCAGTACTTC.

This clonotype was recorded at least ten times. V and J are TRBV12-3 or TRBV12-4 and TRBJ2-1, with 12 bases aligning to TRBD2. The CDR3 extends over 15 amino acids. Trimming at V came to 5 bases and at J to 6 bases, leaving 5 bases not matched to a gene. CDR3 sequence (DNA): TGTGCCAGCAGTACCGGGACTAGCGGGCCCAATGAGCAGTTCTTC. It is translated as CASSTGTSGPNEQFF.

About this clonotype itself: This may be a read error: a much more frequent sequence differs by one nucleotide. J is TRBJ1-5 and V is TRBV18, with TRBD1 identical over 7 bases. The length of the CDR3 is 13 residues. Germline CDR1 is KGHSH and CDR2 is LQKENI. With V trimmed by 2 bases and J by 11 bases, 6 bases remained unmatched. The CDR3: CASSPGTGQSQHF. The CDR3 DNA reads TGTGCCAGCTCACCAGGGACGGGACAGTCCCAGCATTTT.

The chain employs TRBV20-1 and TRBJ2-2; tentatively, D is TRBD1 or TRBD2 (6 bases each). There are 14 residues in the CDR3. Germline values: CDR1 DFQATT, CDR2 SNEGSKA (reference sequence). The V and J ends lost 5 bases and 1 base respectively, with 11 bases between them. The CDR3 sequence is CSAAGQLNTGELFF. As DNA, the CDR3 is TGCAGTGCTGCGGGACAACTGAACACCGGGGAGCTGTTTTTT.

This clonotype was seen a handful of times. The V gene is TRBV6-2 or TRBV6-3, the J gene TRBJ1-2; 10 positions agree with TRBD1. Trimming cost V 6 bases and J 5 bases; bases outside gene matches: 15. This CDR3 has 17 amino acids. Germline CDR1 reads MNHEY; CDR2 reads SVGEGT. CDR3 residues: CASRYPSGTGASYGYTF. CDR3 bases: TGTGCCAGCAGGTACCCGAGCGGGACAGGGGCCTCTTATGGCTACACCTTC.

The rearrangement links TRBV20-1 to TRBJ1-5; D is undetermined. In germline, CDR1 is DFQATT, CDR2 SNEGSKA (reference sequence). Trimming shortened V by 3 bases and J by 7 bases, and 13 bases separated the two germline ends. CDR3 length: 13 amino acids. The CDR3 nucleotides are TGCAGTGCTAGTTCAGGATTAGACCAGCCCCAGCATTTT. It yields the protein CSASSGLDQPQHF.

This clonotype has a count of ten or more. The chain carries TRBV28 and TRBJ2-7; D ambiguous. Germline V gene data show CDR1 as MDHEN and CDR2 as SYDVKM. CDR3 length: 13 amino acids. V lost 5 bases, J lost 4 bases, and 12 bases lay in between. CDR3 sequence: CASSPQRQYEQYF. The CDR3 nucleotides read TGTGCCAGCAGTCCTCAGAGGCAGTACGAGCAGTACTTC.